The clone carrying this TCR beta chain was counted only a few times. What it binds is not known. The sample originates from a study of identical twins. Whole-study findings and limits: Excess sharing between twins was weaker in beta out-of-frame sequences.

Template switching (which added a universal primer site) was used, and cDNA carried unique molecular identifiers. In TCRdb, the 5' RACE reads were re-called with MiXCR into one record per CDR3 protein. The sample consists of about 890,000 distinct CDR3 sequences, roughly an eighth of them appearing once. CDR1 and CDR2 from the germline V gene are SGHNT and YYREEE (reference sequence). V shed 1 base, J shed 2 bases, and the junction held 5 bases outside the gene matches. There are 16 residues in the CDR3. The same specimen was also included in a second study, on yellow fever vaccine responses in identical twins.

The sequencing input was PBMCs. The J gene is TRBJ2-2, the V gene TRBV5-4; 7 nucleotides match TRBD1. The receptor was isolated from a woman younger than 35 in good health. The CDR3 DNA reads TGTGCCAGCAGCTTGAAGGGGGCCGAAAACACCGGGGAGCTGTTTTTT. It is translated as CASSLKGAENTGELFF.